This T cell receptor beta chain was recovered during a study of Ad26.COV2.S vaccination and SARS-CoV-2 variants. Overall study results and limits: Vaccinated and placebo-treated recipients had similar non-spike TCR breadth.

The treatment was: about 20 received Ad26.COV2.S at low or high dose, single or two shots; about five received placebo; per-sample allocation not given. The samples date from day 63 after the first vaccine or placebo injection. Worth noting for this clone: What it binds is unknown.

Clones were read by immunoSEQ multiplex PCR, and TCRdb kept only the in-frame ones, dropping some. The table records approximately 480,000 clones, around 85% of them present only once. The sequencing here drew on peripheral blood, taken in a trial of Ad26.COV2.S vaccine versus placebo. This clonotype was sampled from a person aged 18-65 years who received the Ad26.COV2.S COVID-19 vaccine or a placebo.

CDR3 bases: TGTGCCAGCAGACAGGACAGCGCCGGAGGTGAAGCTTTCTTT. Its protein product is CASRQDSAGGEAFF. The chain links TRBV6-5 to TRBJ1-1; D might be TRBD1 (6 bases). Trimming stripped 6 bases from V and 7 bases from J, with 18 bases between. Germline V gives CDR1 MNHEY, CDR2 SVGAGI. The CDR3 runs 14 residues.